A selection of T cell receptor beta chains follows, all from one sample in a study of technical replicates of blood from a handful of donors. The table came from immunoSEQ multiplex PCR; TCRdb's copy has only in-frame clones and leaves some out. The sample records 87,000 or so clones, 95% being singletons. The sequenced sample was T cells isolated from PBMCs. The receptors originated from a human donor in good health. CDR3s include the opening cysteine and the closing phenylalanine or tryptophan. Each record gives: CDR3 DNA, CDR3 protein, D gene, J gene, clone size, V gene. The D gene is left open where the match is weak. The size of a clone is reported for some rows only, either as once, few or many, or as a class for expanded clones.

TGTGCCAGCAGCAAGGACACCTTACCCTACGAGCAGTACTTC CASSKDTLPYEQYF - TRBJ2-7 - TRBV7-9
TGTGCCAGCAGCGCAGGCCCCTATACGCAGTATTTT CASSAGPYTQYF - TRBJ2-3 - TRBV9
TGTGCCATCTCACGGGGGGCAGATACGCAGTATTTT CAISRGADTQYF TRBD2 TRBJ2-3 - TRBV2
TGTGCCAGTAGTACAACCGGGACAGGGGTATACGAGCAGTACTTC CASSTTGTGVYEQYF TRBD1 TRBJ2-7 - TRBV19
TGTGCCAGCAGTTTATTGGGACAGGGGAGATATGGCTACACCTTC CASSLLGQGRYGYTF TRBD1 TRBJ1-2 once TRBV28
TGTGCCAGCAGCCTGAGACTAGCGGGTTGGCAAGAGACCCAGTACTTC CASSLRLAGWQETQYF TRBD2 TRBJ2-5 - TRBV13
TGTGCCTGGAGTGGTGTGCCGGGAGCAAACACCGGGGAGCTGTTTTTT CAWSGVPGANTGELFF - TRBJ2-2 - TRBV30
TGTGCCTGGACTGGCGGGAGGCAATATACGCAGTATTTT CAWTGGRQYTQYF TRBD2 TRBJ2-3 once TRBV30
TGTGCCAGCTCACGACTGGGACAGCTCTTCCGTAGCACAGATACGCAGTATTTT CASSRLGQLFRSTDTQYF TRBD1 TRBJ2-3 once TRBV18
TGTGCCGTAGCGGGAGCCAGTGAGCAGTTCTTC CAVAGASEQFF TRBD2 TRBJ2-1 - TRBV19
TGTGCCAGCAATTATACCGGGCAGTACTTC CASNYTGQYF - TRBJ2-7 - TRBV6-1
TGCAGCGTTGGACAGAGATTGAACACTGAAGCTTTCTTT CSVGQRLNTEAFF - TRBJ1-1 - TRBV29-1
TGTGCCATCAGTGACTCAGGGACTAACTATGGCTACACCTTC CAISDSGTNYGYTF - TRBJ1-2 - TRBV10-3
TGTGCCTGGAGTAATAAGGGGTCGAGATCACCCCTCCACTTT CAWSNKGSRSPLHF - TRBJ1-6 - TRBV30
TGCAGCGTTGTGCCTAGGCTAACCTCCTACAATGAGCAGTTCTTC CSVVPRLTSYNEQFF - TRBJ2-1 once TRBV29-1
TGCGCCAGCAGCCCGGAAAACACGAGACTTTTCGCTGAGGCTTTCTTT CASSPENTRLFAEAFF - TRBJ1-1 - TRBV5-1
TGTGCCAGCAGCGGGGGACTAGCGAACGAGCAGTACTTC CASSGGLANEQYF TRBD2 TRBJ2-7 once TRBV6-6
TGTGCCTGGAGTGGACTAACCCAAAATCAGCCCCAGCATTTT CAWSGLTQNQPQHF - TRBJ1-5 - TRBV30
TGTGCCTGGGGACTAGCGGCAGTCCTGGGGGCGCAGTATTTT CAWGLAAVLGAQYF TRBD2 TRBJ2-3 once TRBV30
TGTGCCAGTAGTAATACCCTAGCGGGCACAGATACGCAGTATTTT CASSNTLAGTDTQYF TRBD2 TRBJ2-3 - TRBV19
TGTGCCAGCAGCCTGGACAGGGGGCAGCTGTTTTTT CASSLDRGQLFF TRBD1 TRBJ2-2 - TRBV7-9
TGCAGCGTTGCCGGGGTGGAGGTAGCTTTCTTT CSVAGVEVAFF - TRBJ1-1 - TRBV29-1
TGTGCCAGCAGCTTAGGGCGTAGCGAGAACACCGGGGAGCTGTTTTTT CASSLGRSENTGELFF - TRBJ2-2 - TRBV7-9
TGTGCCAGCAGCCGTGCAGTATCGGGACAGGGGAATCAGCCCCAGCATTTT CASSRAVSGQGNQPQHF TRBD1 TRBJ1-5 - TRBV7-2
TGTGCCAGCAGCTTGGAGCGGGAGATTGAGACCCAGTACTTC CASSLEREIETQYF TRBD2 TRBJ2-5 - TRBV5-4
TGTGCCACCAGCATCCTTAGGGGGGGTACCTACAATGAGCAGTTCTTC CATSILRGGTYNEQFF - TRBJ2-1 - TRBV15
TGTGCCACCCTCCTAGCGGGAGGGACCGGGGAGCTGTTTTTT CATLLAGGTGELFF TRBD2 TRBJ2-2 - TRBV6-4
TGTGCTAGTGGTTTGGTACCAGAGCCCCAGCATTTT CASGLVPEPQHF - TRBJ1-5 - TRBV12-5
TGTGCCAGCAGCTTGGGGCTAGCGGGGACCTACGAGCAGTACTTC CASSLGLAGTYEQYF TRBD2 TRBJ2-7 - TRBV5-4
TGCGCCAGCAGCTTGTGGGACAGCACTAATGAAAAACTGTTTTTT CASSLWDSTNEKLFF TRBD1 TRBJ1-4 - TRBV5-1
TGCGCCAGCAGCCTAACAGTCTACGAGCAGTACTTC CASSLTVYEQYF - TRBJ2-7 - TRBV5-1
TGTGCCAGCATAGGGGCAGGGCCTGTGAACACTGAAGCTTTCTTT CASIGAGPVNTEAFF - TRBJ1-1 - TRBV6-6
TGTGCCAGCAGTTTTGGAGTCAGGACAGGGCGTATCGCTGAAGCTTTCTTT CASSFGVRTGRIAEAFF TRBD1 TRBJ1-1 - TRBV5-4
TGTGCCAGCAGCGACTCTAATATCAGGGACACCCGCTCTGGAAACACCATATATTTT CASSDSNIRDTRSGNTIYF - TRBJ1-3 few TRBV9
TGTGCCAGCAACCGAAAGACAGGGCTTTCGGGCGGGGAGCTGTTTTTT CASNRKTGLSGGELFF TRBD1 TRBJ2-2 - TRBV7-9
TGTGCCAGCAGTATGTGGTTTGCTACTACTACAAATGAGCAGTTCTTC CASSMWFATTTNEQFF - TRBJ2-1 - TRBV5-6
TGTGCCAGCAGCCCTAGCGGGGCCCCCTTAGGGGAGCAGTTCTTC CASSPSGAPLGEQFF TRBD2 TRBJ2-1 - TRBV11-2
TGCGCCAGCAGCTTGGTGGGACAGGGCTACGAGCAGTACTTC CASSLVGQGYEQYF TRBD1 TRBJ2-7 - TRBV5-1
TGTGCCAGCAGCTTAGGGGGCAGAGCTTTCTTT CASSLGGRAFF - TRBJ1-1 - TRBV11-2
TGTGCCAGCAGCGTAGGGGCGGACAGATTCTACGAGCAGTACTTC CASSVGADRFYEQYF - TRBJ2-7 - TRBV9
TGTGCCAGCAGTTTACTAATGGCTAGCGGGGCCTCCTACGAGCAGTACTTC CASSLLMASGASYEQYF TRBD2 TRBJ2-7 - TRBV27
TGTGCCAGCAATAGTGGAGGGCATCACTATGGCTACACCTTC CASNSGGHHYGYTF - TRBJ1-2 - TRBV7-9
TGTGCCAGCAGTTCTACGGCAGGGTACACTGAAGCTTTCTTT CASSSTAGYTEAFF - TRBJ1-1 - TRBV6-5
TGTGCCACCGCGGAAAGGGGCTACGAGCAGTACTTC CATAERGYEQYF - TRBJ2-7 - TRBV2
TGTGCCAGTAGTATAGGTACGGGACAGATCTACGAGCAGTACTTC CASSIGTGQIYEQYF TRBD1 TRBJ2-7 - TRBV19
TGTGCCAGCAGTCCCATTAGCGGGAGAGGAGCCTACGAGCAGTACTTC CASSPISGRGAYEQYF TRBD2 TRBJ2-7 - TRBV27
TGTGCCAGCAGCCAAATCGGGACTAATTGGCGGGAGACCCAGTACTTC CASSQIGTNWRETQYF TRBD2 TRBJ2-5 - TRBV13
TGTGCCAGCAGTCCTAGCGGGAGGATATACGAGCAGTACTTC CASSPSGRIYEQYF TRBD2 TRBJ2-7 - TRBV5-4
TGTGCCAGCTCCTATTCAATGAACACTGAAGCTTTCTTT CASSYSMNTEAFF - TRBJ1-1 - TRBV19
TGTGCCAGAGCTGACTCCGAGCGGGAATACGGGGAGCTGTTTTTT CARADSEREYGELFF TRBD2 TRBJ2-2 - TRBV30
TGTGCCAGCAGCATTTACCCGGGGGAAAAACTGTTTTTT CASSIYPGEKLFF - TRBJ1-4 - TRBV5-5
TGTGCCACCGTGTGGGACAGGGGAGGGGAGACCCAGTACTTC CATVWDRGGETQYF TRBD1 TRBJ2-5 - TRBV2
TGTGCCAGCAGTTTCGGTCTAGATACGCAGTATTTT CASSFGLDTQYF - TRBJ2-3 - TRBV27
TGTGCCAGCAGTTTACTTAGAGGGAGGGGTACAGATACGCAGTATTTT CASSLLRGRGTDTQYF TRBD2 TRBJ2-3 - TRBV27
TGTGCCAGCAGCTTGGTCGGGTACGCTGAAGCTTTCTTT CASSLVGYAEAFF - TRBJ1-1 - TRBV5-6